This T cell receptor beta chain was identified in a study of preoperative IRX-2 immunotherapy in early breast cancer. Treatment noted: preoperative locoregional IRX-2 cytokine immunotherapy. The CDR3 is 13 amino acids. Trimming cost V 3 bases and J 4 bases; bases outside gene matches: 1. Germline-derived CDR1 and CDR2 are SGHDN and FVKESK. TCRdb keeps only in-frame clones here, not all; method: immunoSEQ multiplex PCR. The sample has roughly 23,000 clones, over 75% seen once. The sequence came from a human donor with breast cancer. Sequencing was performed on tumor tissue, taken after IRX-2 immunotherapy. The chain joins TRBV14 to TRBJ1-2; TRBD1 matches at 8 bases. Written as DNA, the CDR3 is TGTGCCAGCAGCCATGACAGGGGCTATGGCTACACCTTC. Translation gives CASSHDRGYGYTF.